Included here is one TCR beta chain sequence, with context. Its antigen remains unknown. The CDR3 is made up of 15 amino acids. The V gene's germline CDR1 is SGDLS and CDR2 YYNGEE. The J segment lost 7 bases and the V segment lost 3 bases, leaving 4 bases of the junction unmatched. The PCR ran on 60 Vbeta and 13 Jbeta primers. Sequenced by immunoSEQ multiplex PCR; TCRdb stores in-frame clones only, minus some. The table shows some 90,000 clones, with 65% to 85% occurring only once. These data are taken from a study of cytomegalovirus exposure and HLA in healthy donors. Study-level points and caveats: TCR beta sequences reportedly predicted the HLA-A and HLA-B alleles of most subjects accurately.

The donors (healthy individuals) were bone marrow donors. The clonotype was recovered from an older woman in good health and CMV-seropositive. The chain combines TRBV9 with TRBJ1-6; TRBD1 matches at 10 bases. Specimen: PBMCs. For the CDR3, the DNA is TGTGCCAGCAGCGGCCGGACAGGGGGAAATTCACCCCTCCACTTT. Translated: CASSGRTGGNSPLHF.